The 7 T cell receptor beta chains below were found in one sample sequenced in a study of PD-1 blockade in classical Hodgkin lymphoma. Measured with immunoSEQ multiplex PCR; TCRdb has only the in-frame clones, and not every one. The table shows about 64,000 clones, with more than 90% occurring only once. Time point reported: cycle 4 day 1 (C4D1), after five to seven weeks of nivolumab. All the patients suffered relapse after autologous stem cell transplantation, and brentuximab vedotin exposure differed. The starting material was peripheral blood mononuclear cells (PBMCs), obtained before the fourth cycle of nivolumab. These TCRs come from a human donor with classical Hodgkin lymphoma.

The genes are TRBV5-1 and TRBJ2-2; D is uncertain. The CDR3 covers 15 residues. Trimming cost V 2 bases and J 4 bases, with 12 bases left between them. The germline gives CDR1 SGHRS, CDR2 YFSETQ. The chain's CDR3 is CASSLIESVTGELFF. The DNA of the CDR3 is TGCGCCAGCAGCTTAATAGAGTCGGTCACCGGGGAGCTGTTTTTT.

DNA of the CDR3: TGTGCCAGCAGTTTAGGTCTAGCGGGAAGGGGGGAGCAGTTCTTC. As protein: CASSLGLAGRGEQFF. The rearrangement links TRBV28 to TRBJ2-1; 9 bases agree with TRBD2. V shed 2 bases, J shed 10 bases, and the junction held 9 bases outside the gene matches. This CDR3 has 15 amino acids. Germline V CDR1 and CDR2: MDHEN, SYDVKM.

The rearrangement joins TRBV6-5 to TRBJ2-3, with D perhaps TRBD1 (6 bases). V was shortened by 6 bases and J by 0 bases, with 13 bases between the two germline ends. Germline values: CDR1 MNHEY, CDR2 SVGAGI. The CDR3 spans 15 residues. DNA for the CDR3: TGTGCCAGCAGACACAGGGTGGGTAGCACAGATACGCAGTATTTT. This encodes CASRHRVGSTDTQYF.

The rearrangement joins TRBV5-5 to TRBJ2-1; D is unclear. Per germline, CDR1 SGHKS and CDR2 YYEKEE (reference sequence). The CDR3 is 13 amino acids. With 1 base removed from V and 1 base from J, the gap between germline ends came to 3 bases. The CDR3 region is CASSLFSYNEQFF. CDR3 nucleotides: TGTGCCAGCAGCTTGTTTTCCTACAATGAGCAGTTCTTC.

This clone has just one count. This chain links TRBV6-5 with TRBJ2-1; D possibly corresponds to TRBD2 (6 bases). This CDR3 spans 14 amino acids. V was clipped by 6 bases and J by 5 bases, with 14 bases between them. CDR1 is MNHEY, CDR2 SVGAGI, per germline. CDR3 sequence reads: CASRTPSVHNEQFF. In DNA, the CDR3 is TGTGCCAGCAGGACTCCTAGCGTGCACAATGAGCAGTTCTTC.

The chain couples TRBV15 to TRBJ2-1; perhaps TRBD2 as D (6 bases). CDR1 and CDR2 (germline): LNHNV, YYDKDF (reference sequence). This CDR3 is 14 amino acids long. V lost 8 bases, J lost 2 bases, and 13 bases lay in between. CDR3 sequence: CATDGGRPYNEQFF. Here the CDR3 DNA reads TGTGCCACCGACGGAGGGCGTCCCTACAATGAGCAGTTCTTC. Together with reference TRBV15 and TRBJ2-1, the CDR3 gives the full variable domain: DAMVIQNPRYQVTQFGKPVTLSCSQTLNHNVMYWYQQKSSQAPKLLFHYYDKDFNNEADTPDNFQSRRPNTSFCFLDIRSPGLGDTAMYLCATDGGRPYNEQFFGPGTRLTVL.

The chain employs TRBV7-9 and TRBJ1-5; D is unresolved. V was pared by 5 bases and J by 1 base, with 9 bases between. Germline lookup yields CDR1 SEHNR and CDR2 FQNEAQ (reference sequence). The length of the CDR3 is 14 residues. In DNA, the CDR3 is TGTGCCAGCAGCGGACTGGAGAGCAATCAGCCCCAGCATTTT. Translation: CASSGLESNQPQHF.